This T cell receptor (beta chain) comes out of a study of response to subunit inactivated influenza vaccine. Study-wide points: Few additional T cells are recruited per seasonal influenza vaccination, authors suggested.

CDR1 and CDR2 (germline): LGHNA, YNFKEQ. The CDR3 runs 16 residues. V dropped 3 bases and J dropped 1 base, with 14 bases sitting between them. TCRdb recomputed calls from the RT-PCR reads with MiXCR, one row per CDR3 protein. The data show hundreds of thousands of distinct CDR3 sequences, about 14% seen once. This clonotype was seen a few times. The target antigen is unknown. This chain uses TRBV4-2 with TRBJ2-3; D ambiguous. The sample consisted of PBMCs from blood, taken 14 to 15 days before vaccination. The sequence came from a man aged 45 to 65 who received an inactivated influenza vaccine. Here the CDR3 reads CASSQGRFAGTDTQYF. The CDR3, as DNA: TGTGCCAGCAGCCAGGGCAGATTTGCGGGCACAGATACGCAGTATTTT.